The TCR beta chain described here comes from a study of shared clonotypes between healthy human individuals. Whole-study findings and limits: Naive CD4 clonotypes were shared across several donors at about 5.2%. A reduction in generation probabilities was seen for non-shared clonotypes relative to those shared by all four donors.

This table comes from immunoSEQ multiplex PCR, and its TCRdb copy is limited to in-frame clones, with some not included. The sample has 950,000 to 1,300,000 clones; around 74% are singletons. Remarks on this clone: Antigen specificity is unknown. Other DNA sequences in this specimen translate into the identical CDR3.

The CDR3 is 15 residues long. Germline V lookup: CDR1 LGHNA, CDR2 YNFKEQ. The V end lost 4 bases, the J end lost 0 bases, and 9 bases lay between the germline ends. Sequenced: memory CD4+ T cells sorted from blood. The subset denotes: CD45RA-negative fraction. The source of this sequence is a man in his late teens or twenties in good health. The chain joins TRBV4-2 to TRBJ1-4; D is undetermined. The CDR3 bases are TGTGCCAGCAGCCCAGACGGTGCAACTAATGAAAAACTGTTTTTT. Amino acids: CASSPDGATNEKLFF.